The source of this T cell receptor (beta chain) is a study of blood T cell repertoires in COVID-19. CDR1 is KGHSY, CDR2 FQNENV, per germline. CDR3 length: 16 residues. Clones were sequenced by immunoSEQ multiplex PCR, and TCRdb holds only the in-frame ones, with some missing. The sample gives 120,000 to 150,000 clones, 85% of which show up once; roughly 3% is in the top ten. Of note for this clone: At one end the junction does not follow the germline gene, possibly because of a read error.

This receptor was taken from a woman between 40 and 50 years old with active or convalescent COVID-19. Source material: peripheral blood. The V call is TRBV16, the J call TRBJ2-7; 7 nucleotides align to TRBD1. The CDR3 loop reads CASSLWTGGFSYEQYF. In DNA, the CDR3 is TGTGCCAGCAGCCTATGGACAGGCGGATTCTCCTATGAGCAGTACTTC.